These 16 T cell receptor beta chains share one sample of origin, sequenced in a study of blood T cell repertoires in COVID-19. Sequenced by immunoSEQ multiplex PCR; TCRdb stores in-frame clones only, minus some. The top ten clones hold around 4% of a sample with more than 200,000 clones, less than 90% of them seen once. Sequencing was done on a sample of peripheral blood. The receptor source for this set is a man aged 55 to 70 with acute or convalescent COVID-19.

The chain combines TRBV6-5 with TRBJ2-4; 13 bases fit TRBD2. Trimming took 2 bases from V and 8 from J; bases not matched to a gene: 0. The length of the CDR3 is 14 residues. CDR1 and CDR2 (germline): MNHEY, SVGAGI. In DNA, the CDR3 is TGTGCCAGCAGTTACGGGACTAGCGGGGACATTCAGTACTTC. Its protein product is CASSYGTSGDIQYF.

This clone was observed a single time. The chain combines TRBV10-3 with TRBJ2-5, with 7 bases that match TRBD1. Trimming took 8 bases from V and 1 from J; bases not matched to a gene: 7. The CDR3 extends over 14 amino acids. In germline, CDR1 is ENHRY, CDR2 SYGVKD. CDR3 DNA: TGTGCCATCCGGGACAGCGGCTCCCAAGAGACCCAGTACTTC. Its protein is CAIRDSGSQETQYF.

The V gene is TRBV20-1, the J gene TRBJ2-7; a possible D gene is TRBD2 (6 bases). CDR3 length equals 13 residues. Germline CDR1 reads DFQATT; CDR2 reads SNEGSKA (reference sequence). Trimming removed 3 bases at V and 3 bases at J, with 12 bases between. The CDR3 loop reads CSASAGTGYEQYF. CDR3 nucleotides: TGCAGTGCTAGTGCGGGAACGGGCTACGAGCAGTACTTC.

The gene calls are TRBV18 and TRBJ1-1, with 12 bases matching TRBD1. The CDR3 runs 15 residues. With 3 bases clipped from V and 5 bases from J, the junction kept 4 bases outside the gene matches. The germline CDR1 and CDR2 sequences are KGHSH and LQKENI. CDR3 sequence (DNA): TGTGCCAGCTCACCTGGGACAGGGGGCATGACTGAAGCTTTCTTT. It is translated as CASSPGTGGMTEAFF.

The CDR3 here is CSARLSTEAFF. CDR3 DNA: TGCAGTGCGAGACTTAGCACTGAAGCTTTCTTT. The gene calls are TRBV20-1 and TRBJ1-1; D gene unclear. V lost 6 bases and J 4 bases, leaving 9 bases between the germline ends. CDR3 length: 11 residues. Germline V gives CDR1 DFQATT, CDR2 SNEGSKA (reference sequence).

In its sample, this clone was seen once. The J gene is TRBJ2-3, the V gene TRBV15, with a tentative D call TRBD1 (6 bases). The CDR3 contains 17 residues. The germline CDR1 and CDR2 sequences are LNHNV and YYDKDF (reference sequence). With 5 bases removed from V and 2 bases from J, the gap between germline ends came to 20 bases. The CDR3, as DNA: TGTGCCACCAGCGGATATAGGGGGTCCTTAAACACAGATACGCAGTATTTT. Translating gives CATSGYRGSLNTDTQYF. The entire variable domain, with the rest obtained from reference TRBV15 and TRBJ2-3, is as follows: DAMVIQNPRYQVTQFGKPVTLSCSQTLNHNVMYWYQQKSSQAPKLLFHYYDKDFNNEADTPDNFQSRRPNTSFCFLDIRSPGLGDTAMYLCATSGYRGSLNTDTQYFGPGTRLTVL.

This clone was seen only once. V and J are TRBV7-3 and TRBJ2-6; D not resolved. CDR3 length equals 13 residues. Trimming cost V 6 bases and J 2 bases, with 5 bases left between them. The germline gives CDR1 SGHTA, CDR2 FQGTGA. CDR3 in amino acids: CASRATGANVLTF. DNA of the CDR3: TGTGCCAGCAGGGCAACTGGGGCCAACGTCCTGACTTTC.

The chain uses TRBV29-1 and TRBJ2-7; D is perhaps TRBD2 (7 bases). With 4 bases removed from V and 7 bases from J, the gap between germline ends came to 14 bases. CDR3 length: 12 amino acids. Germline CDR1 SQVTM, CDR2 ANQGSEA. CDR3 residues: CSVARGAGEQYF. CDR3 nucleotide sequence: TGCAGCGTTGCTCGGGGGGCGGGAGAGCAGTACTTC.

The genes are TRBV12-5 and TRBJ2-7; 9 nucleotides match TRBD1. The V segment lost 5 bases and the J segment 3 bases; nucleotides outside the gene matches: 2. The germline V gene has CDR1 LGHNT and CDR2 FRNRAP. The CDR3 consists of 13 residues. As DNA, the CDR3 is TGTGCTAGTGGTAGGGGACAGGGCTACGAGCAGTACTTC. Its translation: CASGRGQGYEQYF.

CDR3 in amino acids: CASSQDKYLWTGPNEKLFF. In nucleotides, the CDR3 is TGTGCCAGCAGCCAAGATAAATACCTCTGGACAGGACCGAATGAAAAACTGTTTTTT. This chain links TRBV4-2 with TRBJ1-4, with TRBD1 identical over 7 bases. The CDR3 extends over 19 amino acids. The V gene's germline CDR1 is LGHNA and CDR2 YNFKEQ. V shed 0 bases and J 5 bases; nucleotides not matched to a gene: 15.

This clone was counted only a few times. This chain's CDR3 is CASSLGTSGASSYNEQFF. The CDR3 DNA reads TGTGCCAGCAGCCTTGGGACTAGCGGAGCTAGCTCCTACAATGAGCAGTTCTTC. V usage is TRBV3-1 (or the pseudogene TRBV3-2) and J usage is TRBJ2-1; 11 bases line up with TRBD2. This CDR3 is built from 18 residues. The germline V gene encodes CDR1 LGHDT and CDR2 YNNKEL (reference sequence). V dropped 4 bases and J dropped 0; count of bases not matched to a gene: 8.

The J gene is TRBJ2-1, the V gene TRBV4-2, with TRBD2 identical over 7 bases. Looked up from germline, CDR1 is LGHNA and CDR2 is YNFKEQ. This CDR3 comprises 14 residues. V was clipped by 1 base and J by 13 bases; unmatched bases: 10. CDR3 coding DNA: TGTGCCAGCAGCCAAGTCGGACTAGGGTCCCCTCAGTTCTTC. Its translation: CASSQVGLGSPQFF.

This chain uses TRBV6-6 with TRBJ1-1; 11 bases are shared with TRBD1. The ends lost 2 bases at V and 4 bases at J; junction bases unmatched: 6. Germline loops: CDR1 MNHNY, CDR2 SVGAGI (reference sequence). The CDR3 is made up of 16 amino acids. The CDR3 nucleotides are TGTGCCAGCAGTTACCCGGACAGGGGGCCGAGCACTGAAGCTTTCTTT. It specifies CASSYPDRGPSTEAFF.

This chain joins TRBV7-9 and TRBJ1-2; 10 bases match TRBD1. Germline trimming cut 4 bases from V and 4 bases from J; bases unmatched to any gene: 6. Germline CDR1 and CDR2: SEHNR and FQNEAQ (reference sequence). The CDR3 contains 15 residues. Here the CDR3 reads CASSSGTGETYGYTF. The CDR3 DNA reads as TGTGCCAGCAGCTCGGGGACAGGGGAAACCTATGGCTACACCTTC.

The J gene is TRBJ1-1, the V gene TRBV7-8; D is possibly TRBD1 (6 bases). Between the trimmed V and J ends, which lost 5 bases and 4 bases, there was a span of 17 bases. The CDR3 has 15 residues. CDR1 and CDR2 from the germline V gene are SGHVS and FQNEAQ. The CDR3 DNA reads TGTGCCAGCAGCCTTCTCGCGGACAGCCTCACTGAAGCTTTCTTT. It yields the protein CASSLLADSLTEAFF. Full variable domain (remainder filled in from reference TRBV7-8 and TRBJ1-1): GAGVSQSPRYKVAKRGQDVALRCDPISGHVSLFWYQQALGQGPEFLTYFQNEAQLDKSGLPSDRFFAERPEGSVSTLKIQRTQQEDSAVYLCASSLLADSLTEAFFGQGTRLTVV.

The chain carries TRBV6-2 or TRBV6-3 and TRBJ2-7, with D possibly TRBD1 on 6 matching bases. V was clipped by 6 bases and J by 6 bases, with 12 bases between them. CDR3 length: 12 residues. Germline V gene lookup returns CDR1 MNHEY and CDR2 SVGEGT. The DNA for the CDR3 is TGTGCCAGCAGCGCCCAAGGGGGCGAGCAGTACTTC. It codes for CASSAQGGEQYF.